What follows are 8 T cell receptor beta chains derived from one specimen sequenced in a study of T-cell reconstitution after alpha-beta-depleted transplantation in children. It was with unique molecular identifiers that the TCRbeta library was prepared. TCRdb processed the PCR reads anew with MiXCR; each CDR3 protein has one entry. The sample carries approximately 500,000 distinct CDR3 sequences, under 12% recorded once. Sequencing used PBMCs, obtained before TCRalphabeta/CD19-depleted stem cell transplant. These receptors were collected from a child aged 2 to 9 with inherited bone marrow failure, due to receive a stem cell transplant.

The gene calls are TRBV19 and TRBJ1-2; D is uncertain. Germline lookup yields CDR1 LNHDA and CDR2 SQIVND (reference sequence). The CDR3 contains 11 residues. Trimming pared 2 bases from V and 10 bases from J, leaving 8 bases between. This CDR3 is CASSIPGFYTF. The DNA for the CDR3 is TGTGCCAGTAGTATACCGGGGTTCTACACCTTC.

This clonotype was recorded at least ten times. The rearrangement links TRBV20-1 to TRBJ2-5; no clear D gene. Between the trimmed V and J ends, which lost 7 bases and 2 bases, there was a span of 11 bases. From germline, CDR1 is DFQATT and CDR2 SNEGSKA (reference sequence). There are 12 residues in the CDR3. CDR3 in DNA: TGCAGTGAGACGACAAGGCAAGAGACCCAGTACTTC. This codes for CSETTRQETQYF.

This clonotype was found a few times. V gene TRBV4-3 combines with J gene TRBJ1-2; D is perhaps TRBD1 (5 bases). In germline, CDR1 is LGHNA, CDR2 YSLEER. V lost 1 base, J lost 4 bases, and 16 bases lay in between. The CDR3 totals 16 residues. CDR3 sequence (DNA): TGCGCCAGCAGCCAAGGGACTCTCGGGACGCTCTATGGCTACACCTTC. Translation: CASSQGTLGTLYGYTF.

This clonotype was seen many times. CDR3: CASSQFRNHYEQYF. The DNA for the CDR3 is TGCGCCAGCAGCCAATTCAGGAACCACTACGAGCAGTACTTC. The gene calls are TRBV4-3 and TRBJ2-7; no firm D call. There are 14 residues in the CDR3. Germline CDR1 reads LGHNA; CDR2 reads YSLEER. Trimming stripped 2 bases from V and 3 bases from J, with 11 bases between.

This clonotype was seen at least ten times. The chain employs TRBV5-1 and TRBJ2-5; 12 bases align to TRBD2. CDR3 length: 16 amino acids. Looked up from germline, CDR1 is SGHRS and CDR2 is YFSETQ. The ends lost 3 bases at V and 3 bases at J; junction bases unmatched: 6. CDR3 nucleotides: TGCGCCAGCAGCTCCAGACTAGCGGGAGTGGAAGAGACCCAGTACTTC. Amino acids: CASSSRLAGVEETQYF.

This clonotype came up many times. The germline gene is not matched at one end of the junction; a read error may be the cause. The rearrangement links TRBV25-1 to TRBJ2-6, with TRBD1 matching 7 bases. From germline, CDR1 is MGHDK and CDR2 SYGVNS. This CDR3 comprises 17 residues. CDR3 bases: TGTGCCAGCCTCGGACAGGAGATCTTCTCTGGGGCCAACGTCCTCACTTTC. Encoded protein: CASLGQEIFSGANVLTF.

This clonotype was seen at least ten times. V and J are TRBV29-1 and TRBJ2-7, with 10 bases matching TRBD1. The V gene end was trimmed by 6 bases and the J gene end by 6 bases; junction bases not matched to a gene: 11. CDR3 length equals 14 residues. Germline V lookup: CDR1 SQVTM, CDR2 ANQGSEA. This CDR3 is CSVVSGQGSAEQYF. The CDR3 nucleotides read TGCAGCGTAGTCTCGGGACAGGGGTCCGCCGAGCAGTACTTC.

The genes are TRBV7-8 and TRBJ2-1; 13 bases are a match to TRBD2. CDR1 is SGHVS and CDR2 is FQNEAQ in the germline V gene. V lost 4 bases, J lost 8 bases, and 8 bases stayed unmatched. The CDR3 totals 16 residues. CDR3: CASSSPGTSGIDEQFF. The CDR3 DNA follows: TGTGCCAGCAGCTCACCCGGGACTAGCGGGATAGATGAGCAGTTCTTC.